This TCR beta chain was identified during a study of metastatic and nonmetastatic thyroid tumors. Study results and limitations: In blood and tumor, TCR beta diversity was reportedly significantly higher in malignant thyroid tumors than in benign nodules.

There are many counts of this clone. Antigen specificity is unknown. This CDR3 region has 17 residues. Losses at the gene ends were 0 bases for V and 4 bases for J; bases not matched to a gene: 9. CDR1 LGHNA and CDR2 YNFKEQ come from the germline V gene. Original processing notes: Building a distant-metastasis classifier for papillary thyroid cancer drew on CDR3 differences across clinicopathological groups. TCRdb re-clonotyped the PCR reads via MiXCR. It is TCRdb's table, rather than the study itself, that gives the V and J calls and clone size. The sample yields 22,000 or so clones, 9.5% to 12% seen once. None of the patients had undergone any treatment ahead of thyroid surgery.

This chain links TRBV4-2 with TRBJ2-5, with 9 bases aligning to TRBD2. This TCR was recovered from a female donor with papillary thyroid cancer or a benign thyroid nodule (not recorded which). Some clones in this sample may be carry-over from other donors' samples. Sequenced: blood. CDR3: CASSQEASGIYGETQYF. DNA for the CDR3: TGTGCCAGCAGCCAAGAAGCTAGCGGGATTTACGGAGAGACCCAGTACTTC.